This T cell receptor (beta chain) was profiled in a study of OX40 agonist ivuxolimab in advanced cancers. The CDR3 runs 16 residues. The V end was cut by 4 bases, the J end by 4 bases, with 17 bases between. Germline CDR1 KGHSH, CDR2 LQKENI. This table comes from immunoSEQ multiplex PCR, and its TCRdb copy is limited to in-frame clones, with some not included. The sample includes 99,000 or so clones, under 90% seen only once; the top ten take roughly 5.4%. This clonotype originated in an adult with an advanced solid tumor such as melanoma, head and neck, liver or kidney cancer. The sequenced sample was CD4+ or CD8+ T cells sorted from blood, obtained in a trial of the OX40 agonist ivuxolimab. V gene TRBV18 combines with J gene TRBJ1-3; D possibly corresponds to TRBD1 (6 bases). The CDR3: CASSLTNRDTGNTIYF. In nucleotides, the CDR3 is TGTGCCAGCTCACTGACAAACAGGGATACGGGAAACACCATATATTTT.